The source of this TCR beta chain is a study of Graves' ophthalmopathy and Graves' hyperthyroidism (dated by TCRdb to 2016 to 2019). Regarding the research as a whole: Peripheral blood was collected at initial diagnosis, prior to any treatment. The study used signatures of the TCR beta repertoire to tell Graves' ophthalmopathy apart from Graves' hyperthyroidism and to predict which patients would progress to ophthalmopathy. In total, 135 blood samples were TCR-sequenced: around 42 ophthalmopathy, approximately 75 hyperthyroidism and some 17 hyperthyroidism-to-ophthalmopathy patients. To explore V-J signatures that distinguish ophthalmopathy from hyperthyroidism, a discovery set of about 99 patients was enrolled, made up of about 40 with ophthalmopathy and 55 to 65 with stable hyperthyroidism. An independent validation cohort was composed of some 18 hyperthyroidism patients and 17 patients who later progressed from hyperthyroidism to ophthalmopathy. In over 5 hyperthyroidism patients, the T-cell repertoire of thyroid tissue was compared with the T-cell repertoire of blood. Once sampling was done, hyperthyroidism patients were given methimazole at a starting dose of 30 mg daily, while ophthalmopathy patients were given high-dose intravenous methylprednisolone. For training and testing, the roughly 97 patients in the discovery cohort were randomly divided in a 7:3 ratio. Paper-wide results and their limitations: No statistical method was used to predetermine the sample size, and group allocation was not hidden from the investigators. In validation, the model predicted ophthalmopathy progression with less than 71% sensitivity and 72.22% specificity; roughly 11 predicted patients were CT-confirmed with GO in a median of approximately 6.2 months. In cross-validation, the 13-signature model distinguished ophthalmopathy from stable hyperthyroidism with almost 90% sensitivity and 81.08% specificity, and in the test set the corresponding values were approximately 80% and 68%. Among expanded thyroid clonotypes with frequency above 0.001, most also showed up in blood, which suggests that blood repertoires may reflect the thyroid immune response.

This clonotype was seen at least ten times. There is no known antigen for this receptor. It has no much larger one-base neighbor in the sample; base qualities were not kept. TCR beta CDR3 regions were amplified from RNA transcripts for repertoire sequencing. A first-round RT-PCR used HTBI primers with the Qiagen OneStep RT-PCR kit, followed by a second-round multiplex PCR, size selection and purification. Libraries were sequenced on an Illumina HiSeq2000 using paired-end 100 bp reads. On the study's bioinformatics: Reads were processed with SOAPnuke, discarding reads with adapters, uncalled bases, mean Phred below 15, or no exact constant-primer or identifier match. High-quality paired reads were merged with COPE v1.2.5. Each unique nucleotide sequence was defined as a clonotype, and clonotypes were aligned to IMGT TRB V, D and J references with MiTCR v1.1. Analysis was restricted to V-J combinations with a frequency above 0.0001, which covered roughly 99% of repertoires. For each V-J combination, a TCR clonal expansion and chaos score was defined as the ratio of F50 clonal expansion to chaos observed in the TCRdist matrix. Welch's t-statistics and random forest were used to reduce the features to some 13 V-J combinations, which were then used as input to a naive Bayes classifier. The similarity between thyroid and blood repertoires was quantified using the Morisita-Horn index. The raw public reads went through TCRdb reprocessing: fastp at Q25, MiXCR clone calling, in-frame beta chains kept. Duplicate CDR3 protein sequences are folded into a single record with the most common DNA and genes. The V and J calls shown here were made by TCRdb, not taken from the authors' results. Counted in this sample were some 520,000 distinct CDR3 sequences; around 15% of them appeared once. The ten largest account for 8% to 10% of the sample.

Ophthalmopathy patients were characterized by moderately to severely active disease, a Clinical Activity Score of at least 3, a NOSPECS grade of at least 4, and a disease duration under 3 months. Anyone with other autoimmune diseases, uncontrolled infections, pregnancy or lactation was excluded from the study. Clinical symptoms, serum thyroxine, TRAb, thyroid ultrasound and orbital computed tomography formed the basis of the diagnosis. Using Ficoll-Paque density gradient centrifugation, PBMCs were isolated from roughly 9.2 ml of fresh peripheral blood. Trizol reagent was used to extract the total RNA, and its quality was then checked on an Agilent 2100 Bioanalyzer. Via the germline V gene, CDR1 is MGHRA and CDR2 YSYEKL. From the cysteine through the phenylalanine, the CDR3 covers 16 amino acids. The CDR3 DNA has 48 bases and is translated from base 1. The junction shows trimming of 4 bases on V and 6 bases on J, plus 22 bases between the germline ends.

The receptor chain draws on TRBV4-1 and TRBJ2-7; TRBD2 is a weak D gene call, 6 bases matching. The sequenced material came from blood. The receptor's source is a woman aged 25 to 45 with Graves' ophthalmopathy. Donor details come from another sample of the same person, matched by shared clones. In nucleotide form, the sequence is TGCGCCAGCAGCCCTGACTTCGGCGGGGCCAGTCTCGAGCAGTACTTC. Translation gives CASSPDFGGASLEQYF.